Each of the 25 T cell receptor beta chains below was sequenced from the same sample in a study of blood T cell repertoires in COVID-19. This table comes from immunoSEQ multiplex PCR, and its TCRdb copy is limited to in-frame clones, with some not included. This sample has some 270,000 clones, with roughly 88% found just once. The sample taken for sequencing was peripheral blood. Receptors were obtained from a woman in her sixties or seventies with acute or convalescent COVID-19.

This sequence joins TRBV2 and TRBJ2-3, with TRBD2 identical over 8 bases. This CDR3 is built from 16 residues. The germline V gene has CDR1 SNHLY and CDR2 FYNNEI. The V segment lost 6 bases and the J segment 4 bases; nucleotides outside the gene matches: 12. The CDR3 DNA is TGTGCCAGCAGACGACTAGCGAAGGCTGGGGCAGATACGCAGTATTTT. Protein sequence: CASRRLAKAGADTQYF.

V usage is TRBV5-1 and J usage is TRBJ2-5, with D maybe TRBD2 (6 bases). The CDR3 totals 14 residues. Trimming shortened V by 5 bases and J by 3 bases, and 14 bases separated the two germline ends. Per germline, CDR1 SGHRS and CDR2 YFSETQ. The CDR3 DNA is TGCGCCAGCAGTTACGCAACTAGCAAAGAGACCCAGTACTTC. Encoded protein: CASSYATSKETQYF.

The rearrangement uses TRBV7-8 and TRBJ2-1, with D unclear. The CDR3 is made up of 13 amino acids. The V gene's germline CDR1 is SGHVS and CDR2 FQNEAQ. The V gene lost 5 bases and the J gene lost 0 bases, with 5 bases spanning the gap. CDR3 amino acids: CASSLSSYNEQFF. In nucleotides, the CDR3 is TGTGCCAGCAGCCTGAGCTCCTACAATGAGCAGTTCTTC.

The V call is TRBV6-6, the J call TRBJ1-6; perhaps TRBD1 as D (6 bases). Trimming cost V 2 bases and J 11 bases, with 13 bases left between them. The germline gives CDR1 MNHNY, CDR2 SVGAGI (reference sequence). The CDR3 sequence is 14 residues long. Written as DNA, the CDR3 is TGTGCCAGCAGTTACCCCGAACAGGGTACACCCCTCCACTTT. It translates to CASSYPEQGTPLHF.

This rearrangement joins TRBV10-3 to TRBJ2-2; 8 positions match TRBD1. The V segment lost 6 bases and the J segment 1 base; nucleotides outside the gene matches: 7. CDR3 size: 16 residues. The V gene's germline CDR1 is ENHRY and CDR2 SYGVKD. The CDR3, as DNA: TGTGCCATCAGGGCTTCCGGGACAGGGAACACCGGGGAGCTGTTTTTT. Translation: CAIRASGTGNTGELFF.

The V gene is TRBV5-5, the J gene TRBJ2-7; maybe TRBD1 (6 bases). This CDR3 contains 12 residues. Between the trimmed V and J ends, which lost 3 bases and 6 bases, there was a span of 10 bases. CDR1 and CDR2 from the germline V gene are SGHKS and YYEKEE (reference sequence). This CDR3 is CASSWGRREQYF. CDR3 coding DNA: TGTGCCAGCAGCTGGGGGCGTCGCGAGCAGTACTTC.

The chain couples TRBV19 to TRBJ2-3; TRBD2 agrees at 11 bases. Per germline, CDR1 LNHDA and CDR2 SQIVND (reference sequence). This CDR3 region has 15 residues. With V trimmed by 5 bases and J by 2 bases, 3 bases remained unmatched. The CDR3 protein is CASSRLAGTTDTQYF. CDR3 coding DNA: TGTGCCAGTAGTCGACTAGCGGGGACCACAGATACGCAGTATTTT.

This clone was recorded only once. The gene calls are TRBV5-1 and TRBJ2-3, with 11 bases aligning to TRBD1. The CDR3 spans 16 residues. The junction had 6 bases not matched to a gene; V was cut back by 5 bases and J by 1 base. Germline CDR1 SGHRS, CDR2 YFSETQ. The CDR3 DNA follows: TGCGCCAGCAGTGCCGGACAGGGGGCAGGCACAGATACGCAGTATTTT. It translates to CASSAGQGAGTDTQYF.

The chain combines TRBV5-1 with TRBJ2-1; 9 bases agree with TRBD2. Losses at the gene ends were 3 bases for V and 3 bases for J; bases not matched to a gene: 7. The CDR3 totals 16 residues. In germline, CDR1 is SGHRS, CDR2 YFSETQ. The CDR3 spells CASSYNSGGGYNEQFF. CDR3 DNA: TGCGCCAGCAGCTATAATAGCGGGGGAGGCTACAATGAGCAGTTCTTC. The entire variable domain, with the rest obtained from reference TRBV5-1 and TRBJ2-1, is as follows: KAGVTQTPRYLIKTRGQQVTLSCSPISGHRSVSWYQQTPGQGLQFLFEYFSETQRNKGNFPGRFSGRQFSNSRSEMNVSTLELGDSALYLCASSYNSGGGYNEQFFGPGTRLTVL.

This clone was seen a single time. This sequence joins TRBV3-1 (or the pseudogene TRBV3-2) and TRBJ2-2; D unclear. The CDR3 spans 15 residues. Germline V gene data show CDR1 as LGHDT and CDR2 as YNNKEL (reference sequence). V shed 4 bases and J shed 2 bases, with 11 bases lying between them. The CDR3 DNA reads TGTGCCAGCAGCCCAAGTTCTAGAAACACCGGGGAGCTGTTTTTT. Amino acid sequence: CASSPSSRNTGELFF.

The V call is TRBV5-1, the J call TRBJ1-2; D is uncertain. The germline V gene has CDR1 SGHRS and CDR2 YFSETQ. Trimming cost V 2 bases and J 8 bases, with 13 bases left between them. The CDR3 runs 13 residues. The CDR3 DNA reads TGCGCCAGCAGCTTCCGGACTCACGGAGGCTACACCTTC. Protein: CASSFRTHGGYTF.

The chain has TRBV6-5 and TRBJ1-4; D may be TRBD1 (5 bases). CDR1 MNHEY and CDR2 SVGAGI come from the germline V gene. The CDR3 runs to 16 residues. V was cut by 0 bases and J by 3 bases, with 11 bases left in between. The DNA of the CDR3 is TGTGCCAGCAGTTACTCCCAGGGCGCGGCTAATGAAAAACTGTTTTTT. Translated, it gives CASSYSQGAANEKLFF.

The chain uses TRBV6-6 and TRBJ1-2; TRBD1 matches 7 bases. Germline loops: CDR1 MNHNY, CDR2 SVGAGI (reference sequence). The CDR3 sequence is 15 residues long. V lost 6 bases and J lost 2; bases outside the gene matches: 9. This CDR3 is CASRGSGTENYGYTF. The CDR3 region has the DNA TGTGCCAGCAGAGGGTCCGGGACAGAGAACTATGGCTACACCTTC.

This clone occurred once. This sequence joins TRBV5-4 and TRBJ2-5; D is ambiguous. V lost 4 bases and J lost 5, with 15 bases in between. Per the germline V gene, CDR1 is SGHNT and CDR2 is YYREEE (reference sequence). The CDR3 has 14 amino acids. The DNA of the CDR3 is TGTGCCAGCAGCCCCAGAGAGGTAGTGGAGACCCAGTACTTC. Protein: CASSPREVVETQYF.

CDR3 sequence (DNA): TGCGCCAGCAGCCTGGCAGGACAGGGGTCCAACGAGCAGTACTTC. Protein: CASSLAGQGSNEQYF. This chain joins TRBV5-1 and TRBJ2-7, with TRBD1 matching over 9 bases. Germline V CDR1 and CDR2: SGHRS, YFSETQ. V lost 4 bases and J lost 5; bases outside the gene matches: 10. The CDR3 is made up of 15 amino acids.

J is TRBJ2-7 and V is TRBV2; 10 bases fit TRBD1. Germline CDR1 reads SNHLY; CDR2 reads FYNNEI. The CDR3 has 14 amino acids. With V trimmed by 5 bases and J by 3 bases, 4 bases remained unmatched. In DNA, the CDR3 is TGTGCCAGCAGTCGACAGGGGGCGGTCTACGAGCAGTACTTC. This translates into CASSRQGAVYEQYF. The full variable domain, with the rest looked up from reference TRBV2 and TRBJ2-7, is EPEVTQTPSHQVTQMGQEVILRCVPISNHLYFYWYRQILGQKVEFLVSFYNNEISEKSEIFDDQFSVERPDGSNFTLKIRSTKLEDSAMYFCASSRQGAVYEQYFGPGTRLTVT.

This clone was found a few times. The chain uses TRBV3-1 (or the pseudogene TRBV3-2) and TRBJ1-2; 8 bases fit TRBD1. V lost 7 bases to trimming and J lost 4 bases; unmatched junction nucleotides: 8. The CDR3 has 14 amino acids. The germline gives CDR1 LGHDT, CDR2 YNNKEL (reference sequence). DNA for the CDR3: TGTGCCAGCAATACTCAGGGGGCGAGCTATGGCTACACCTTC. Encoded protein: CASNTQGASYGYTF.

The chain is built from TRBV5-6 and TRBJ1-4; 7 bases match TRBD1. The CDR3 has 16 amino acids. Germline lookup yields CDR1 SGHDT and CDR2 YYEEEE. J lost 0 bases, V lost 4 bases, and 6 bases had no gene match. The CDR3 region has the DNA TGTGCCAGCAGCGGATCAACAGGGGCAACTAATGAAAAACTGTTTTTT. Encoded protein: CASSGSTGATNEKLFF.

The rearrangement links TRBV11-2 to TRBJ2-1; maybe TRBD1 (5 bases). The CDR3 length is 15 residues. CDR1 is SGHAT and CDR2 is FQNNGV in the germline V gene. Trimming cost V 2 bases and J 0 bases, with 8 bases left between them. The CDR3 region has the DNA TGTGCCAGCAGCTTAACAGGAAGCTCCTACAATGAGCAGTTCTTC. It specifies CASSLTGSSYNEQFF.

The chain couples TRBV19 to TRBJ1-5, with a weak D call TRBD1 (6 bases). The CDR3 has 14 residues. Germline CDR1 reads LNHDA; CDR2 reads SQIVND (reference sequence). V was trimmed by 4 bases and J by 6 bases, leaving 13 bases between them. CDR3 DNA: TGTGCCAGTAGTACCCCGACAGGAGTTCAGCCCCAGCATTTT. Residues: CASSTPTGVQPQHF.

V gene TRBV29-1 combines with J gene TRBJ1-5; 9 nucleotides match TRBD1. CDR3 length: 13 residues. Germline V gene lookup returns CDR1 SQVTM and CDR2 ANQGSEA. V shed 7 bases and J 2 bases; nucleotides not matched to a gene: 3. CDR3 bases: TGCAGCGCGGGACAGGGCGGCAATCAGCCCCAGCATTTT. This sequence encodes CSAGQGGNQPQHF.

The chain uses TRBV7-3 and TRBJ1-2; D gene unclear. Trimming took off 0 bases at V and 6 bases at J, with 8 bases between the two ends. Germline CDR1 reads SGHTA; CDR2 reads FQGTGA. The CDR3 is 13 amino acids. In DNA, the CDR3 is TGTGCCAGCAGCTTAACGGCCGGGAATGGCTACACCTTC. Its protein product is CASSLTAGNGYTF.

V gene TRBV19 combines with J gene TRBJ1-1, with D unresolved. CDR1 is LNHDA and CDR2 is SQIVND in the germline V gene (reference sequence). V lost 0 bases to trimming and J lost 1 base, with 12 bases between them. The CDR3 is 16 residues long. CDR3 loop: CASSIDRGVWNTEAFF. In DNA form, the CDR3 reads TGTGCCAGTAGTATAGATCGCGGGGTTTGGAACACTGAAGCTTTCTTT. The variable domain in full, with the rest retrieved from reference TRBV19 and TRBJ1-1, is DGGITQSPKYLFRKEGQNVTLSCEQNLNHDAMYWYRQDPGQGLRLIYYSQIVNDFQKGDIAEGYSVSREKKESFPLTVTSAQKNPTAFYLCASSIDRGVWNTEAFFGQGTRLTVV.

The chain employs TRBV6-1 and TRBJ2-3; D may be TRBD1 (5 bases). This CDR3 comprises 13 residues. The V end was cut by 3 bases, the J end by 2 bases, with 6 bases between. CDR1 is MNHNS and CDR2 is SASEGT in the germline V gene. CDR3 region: CASSDRVTDTQYF. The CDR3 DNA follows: TGTGCCAGCAGTGACAGGGTCACAGATACGCAGTATTTT.

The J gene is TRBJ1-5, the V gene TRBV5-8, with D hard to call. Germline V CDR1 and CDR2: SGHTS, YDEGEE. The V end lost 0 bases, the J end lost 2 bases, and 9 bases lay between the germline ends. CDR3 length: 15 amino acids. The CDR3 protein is CASSLAGVGNQPQHF. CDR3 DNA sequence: TGTGCCAGCAGCTTGGCCGGGGTTGGCAATCAGCCCCAGCATTTT.